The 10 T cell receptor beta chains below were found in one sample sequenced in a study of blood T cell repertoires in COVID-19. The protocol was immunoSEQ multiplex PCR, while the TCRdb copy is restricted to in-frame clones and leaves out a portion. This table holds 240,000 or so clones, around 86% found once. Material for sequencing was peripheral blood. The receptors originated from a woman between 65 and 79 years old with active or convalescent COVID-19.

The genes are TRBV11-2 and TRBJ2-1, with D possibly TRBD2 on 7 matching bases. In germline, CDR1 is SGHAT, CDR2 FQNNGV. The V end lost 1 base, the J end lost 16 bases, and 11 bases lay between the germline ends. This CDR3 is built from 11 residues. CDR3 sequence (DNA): TGTGCCAGCAGCTTAGGCGGGGGCGGCTTCTTC. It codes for CASSLGGGGFF.

The CDR3: CASSEDSTGELFF. The CDR3 bases are TGCGCCAGCAGTGAGGACTCGACCGGGGAGCTGTTTTTT. The V gene is TRBV10-1, the J gene TRBJ2-2; D ambiguous. Trimming pared 2 bases from V and 5 bases from J, leaving 6 bases between. The germline CDR1 and CDR2 sequences are WNHNN and SYGVQD (reference sequence). This CDR3 has 13 amino acids.

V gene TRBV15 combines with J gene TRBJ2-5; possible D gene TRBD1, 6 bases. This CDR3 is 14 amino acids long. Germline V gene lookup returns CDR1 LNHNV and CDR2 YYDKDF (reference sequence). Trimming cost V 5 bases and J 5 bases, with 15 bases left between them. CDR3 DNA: TGTGCCACCAGCGGCTCACAGGGCAGGGAGACCCAGTACTTC. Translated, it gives CATSGSQGRETQYF. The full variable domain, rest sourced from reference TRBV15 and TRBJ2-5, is DAMVIQNPRYQVTQFGKPVTLSCSQTLNHNVMYWYQQKSSQAPKLLFHYYDKDFNNEADTPDNFQSRRPNTSFCFLDIRSPGLGDTAMYLCATSGSQGRETQYFGPGTRLLVL.

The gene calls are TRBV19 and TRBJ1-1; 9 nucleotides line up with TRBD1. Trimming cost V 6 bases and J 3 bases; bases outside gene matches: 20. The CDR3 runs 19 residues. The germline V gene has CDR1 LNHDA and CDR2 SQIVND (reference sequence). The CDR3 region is CASRLRPGQGGQYDTEAFF. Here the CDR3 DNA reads TGTGCCAGTAGGTTAAGACCGGGACAGGGTGGGCAATACGACACTGAAGCTTTCTTT.

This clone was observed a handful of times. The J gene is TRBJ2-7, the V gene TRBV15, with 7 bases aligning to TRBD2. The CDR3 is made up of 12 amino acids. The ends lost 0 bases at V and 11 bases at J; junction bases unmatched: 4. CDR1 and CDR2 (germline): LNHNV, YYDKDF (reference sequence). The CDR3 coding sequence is TGTGCCACCAGCAGAGATAAGGCGGGGGAGTACTTC. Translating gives CATSRDKAGEYF.

The CDR3 DNA reads TGTGCCAGCCGCGACCGAAAAAACAGCAATGAAGCTTTCTTT. Protein sequence: CASRDRKNSNEAFF. V usage is TRBV19 and J usage is TRBJ1-1; no clear D. The V gene's germline CDR1 is LNHDA and CDR2 SQIVND (reference sequence). V was cut by 9 bases and J by 7 bases, with 21 bases left in between. CDR3 length equals 14 residues.

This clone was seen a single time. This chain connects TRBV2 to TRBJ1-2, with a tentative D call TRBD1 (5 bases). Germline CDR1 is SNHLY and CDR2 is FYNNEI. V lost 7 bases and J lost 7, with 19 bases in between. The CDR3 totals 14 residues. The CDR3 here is CASTQGRGSGGYTF. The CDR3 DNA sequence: TGTGCCAGCACTCAGGGAAGAGGTTCGGGTGGCTACACCTTC.

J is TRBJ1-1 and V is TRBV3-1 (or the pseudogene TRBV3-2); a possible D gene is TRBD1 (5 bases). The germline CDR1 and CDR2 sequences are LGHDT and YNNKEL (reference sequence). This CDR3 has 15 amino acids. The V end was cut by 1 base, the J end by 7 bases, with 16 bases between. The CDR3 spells CASSQVLQTGGEAFF. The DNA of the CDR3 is TGTGCCAGCAGCCAAGTTCTACAGACCGGGGGTGAAGCTTTCTTT.

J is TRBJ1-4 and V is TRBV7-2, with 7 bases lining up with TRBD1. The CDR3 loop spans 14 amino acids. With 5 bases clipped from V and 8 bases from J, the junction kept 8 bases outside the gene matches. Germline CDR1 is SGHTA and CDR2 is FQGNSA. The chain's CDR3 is CASSPTGNGEKLFF. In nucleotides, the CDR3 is TGTGCCAGCAGCCCGACAGGGAACGGGGAAAAACTGTTTTTT.

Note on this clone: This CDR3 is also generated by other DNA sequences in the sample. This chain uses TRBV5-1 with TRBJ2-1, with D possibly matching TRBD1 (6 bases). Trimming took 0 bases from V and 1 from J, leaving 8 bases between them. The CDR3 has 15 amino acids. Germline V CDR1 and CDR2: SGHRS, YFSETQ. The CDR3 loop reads CASSLVGASYNEQFF. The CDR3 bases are TGCGCCAGCAGCTTGGTGGGGGCATCCTACAATGAGCAGTTCTTC. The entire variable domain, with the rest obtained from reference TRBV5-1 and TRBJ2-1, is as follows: KAGVTQTPRYLIKTRGQQVTLSCSPISGHRSVSWYQQTPGQGLQFLFEYFSETQRNKGNFPGRFSGRQFSNSRSEMNVSTLELGDSALYLCASSLVGASYNEQFFGPGTRLTVL.